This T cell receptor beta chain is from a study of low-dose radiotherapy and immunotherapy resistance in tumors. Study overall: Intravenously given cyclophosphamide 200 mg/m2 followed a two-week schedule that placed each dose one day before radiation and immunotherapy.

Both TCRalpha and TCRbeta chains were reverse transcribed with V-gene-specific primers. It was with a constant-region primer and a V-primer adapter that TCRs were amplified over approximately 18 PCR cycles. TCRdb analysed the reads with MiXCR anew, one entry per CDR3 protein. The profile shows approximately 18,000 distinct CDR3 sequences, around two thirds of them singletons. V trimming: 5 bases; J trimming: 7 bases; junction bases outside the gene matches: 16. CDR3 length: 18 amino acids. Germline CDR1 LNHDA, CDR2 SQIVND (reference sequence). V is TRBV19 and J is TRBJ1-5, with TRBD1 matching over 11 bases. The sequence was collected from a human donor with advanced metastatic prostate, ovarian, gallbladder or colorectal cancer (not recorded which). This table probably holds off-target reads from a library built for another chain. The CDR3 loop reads CASSPGQGGIGSGQPQHF. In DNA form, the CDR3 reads TGTGCCAGTAGTCCGGGACAGGGGGGAATTGGTAGCGGACAGCCCCAGCATTTT.